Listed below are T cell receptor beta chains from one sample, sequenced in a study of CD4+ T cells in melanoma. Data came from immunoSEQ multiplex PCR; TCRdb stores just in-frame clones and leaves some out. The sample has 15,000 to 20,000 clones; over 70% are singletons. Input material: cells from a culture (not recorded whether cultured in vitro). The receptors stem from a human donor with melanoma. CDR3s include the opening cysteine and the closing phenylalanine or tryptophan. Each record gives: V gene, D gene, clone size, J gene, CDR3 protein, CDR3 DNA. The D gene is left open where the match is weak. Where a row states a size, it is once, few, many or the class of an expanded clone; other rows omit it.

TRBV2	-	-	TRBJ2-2	CASSVGSDGELFF	TGTGCCAGCAGTGTTGGGTCCGACGGGGAGCTGTTTTTT
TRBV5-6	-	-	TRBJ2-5	CASSFGGGTVKETQYF	TGTGCCAGCAGCTTTGGTGGGGGGACGGTTAAAGAGACCCAGTACTTC
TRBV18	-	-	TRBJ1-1	CASSSTSLDTEAFF	TGTGCCAGCTCATCGACCTCTTTGGATACTGAAGCTTTCTTT
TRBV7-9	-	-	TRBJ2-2	CASSLARAELFF	TGTGCCAGCAGCTTAGCGCGAGCGGAGCTGTTTTTT
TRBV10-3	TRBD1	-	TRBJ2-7	CAVRTGGAEQYF	TGTGCCGTGAGGACAGGGGGCGCCGAGCAGTACTTC
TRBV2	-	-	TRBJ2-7	CASSDRTRSSYEQYF	TGTGCCAGCAGTGACCGGACAAGGAGCTCCTACGAGCAGTACTTC
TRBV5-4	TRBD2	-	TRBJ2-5	CASSDGTSGGAETQYF	TGTGCCAGCAGCGACGGGACTAGCGGGGGGGCAGAGACCCAGTACTTC
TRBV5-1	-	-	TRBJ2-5	CASSLVSGEETQYF	TGCGCCAGCAGCTTGGTCTCCGGGGAAGAGACCCAGTACTTC
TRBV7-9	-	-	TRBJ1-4	CASSLGGPLSTNEKLFF	TGTGCCAGCAGCTTAGGTGGGCCACTCTCGACTAATGAAAAACTGTTTTTT
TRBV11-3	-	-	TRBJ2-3	CASSHAGGTDTQYF	TGTGCCAGCAGCCATGCAGGGGGCACAGATACGCAGTATTTT
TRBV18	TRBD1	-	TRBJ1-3	CASSSTGTGNTIYF	TGTGCCAGCTCATCGACAGGGACTGGAAACACCATATATTTT
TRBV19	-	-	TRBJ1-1	CASTRGVGTEAFF	TGTGCCAGCACCCGAGGGGTAGGAACTGAAGCTTTCTTT
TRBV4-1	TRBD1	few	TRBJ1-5	CASSQEDRAGNQPQHF	TGCGCCAGCAGCCAAGAGGACAGGGCGGGCAATCAGCCCCAGCATTTT
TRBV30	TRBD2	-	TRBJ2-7	CAWSVQRTPGGAYEQYF	TGTGCCTGGAGTGTACAAAGGACCCCGGGAGGGGCTTACGAGCAGTACTTC
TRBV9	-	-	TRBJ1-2	CASSVGSAGRLYGYTF	TGTGCCAGCAGCGTAGGCTCCGCGGGTCGGCTATATGGCTACACCTTC
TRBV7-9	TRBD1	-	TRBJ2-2	CASSSGTGWFGELFF	TGTGCCAGCAGTTCCGGGACAGGGTGGTTCGGGGAGCTGTTTTTT
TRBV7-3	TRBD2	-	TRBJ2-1	CASSSRLAGLNEQFF	TGTGCCAGCAGCTCGCGACTAGCGGGGTTGAATGAGCAGTTCTTC
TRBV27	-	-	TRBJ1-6	CASSLTHRSSYNSPLHF	TGTGCCAGCAGTCTCACACACCGGAGCTCCTATAATTCACCCCTCCACTTT
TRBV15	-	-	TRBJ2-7	CATSTEVGTYEQYF	TGTGCCACCAGCACTGAAGTAGGCACCTACGAGCAGTACTTC
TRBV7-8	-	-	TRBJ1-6	CASSFGQHSPLHF	TGTGCCAGCAGCTTCGGGCAGCATTCACCCCTCCACTTT
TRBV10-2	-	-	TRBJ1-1	CASRATGNPEAFF	TGCGCCAGCAGGGCCACAGGGAATCCTGAAGCTTTCTTT
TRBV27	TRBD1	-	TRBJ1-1	CASSPGDRVRGTEAFF	TGTGCCAGCTCCCCGGGGGACAGGGTAAGGGGCACTGAAGCTTTCTTT
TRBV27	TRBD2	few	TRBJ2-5	CASSFGRYRETQYF	TGTGCCAGCAGTTTCGGGAGGTATAGGGAGACCCAGTACTTC
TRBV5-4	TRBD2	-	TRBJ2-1	CASSLGTREDNEQFF	TGTGCCAGCAGCCTCGGGACTAGAGAAGACAATGAGCAGTTCTTC
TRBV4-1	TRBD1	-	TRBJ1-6	CASSHSQNRGYNSPLHF	TGCGCCAGCAGCCATTCCCAAAACAGGGGATATAATTCACCCCTCCACTTT
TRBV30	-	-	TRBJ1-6	CAWSVLTAYNSPLHF	TGTGCCTGGAGTGTCCTCACGGCCTATAATTCACCCCTCCACTTT
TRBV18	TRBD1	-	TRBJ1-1	CASSGQGAGTEAFF	TGTGCCAGCTCAGGACAGGGGGCTGGCACTGAAGCTTTCTTT
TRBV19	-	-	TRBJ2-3	CASTTPSTDTQYF	TGTGCCAGCACCACCCCTAGCACAGATACGCAGTATTTT
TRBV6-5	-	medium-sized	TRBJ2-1	CASSYSLSYNEQFF	TGTGCCAGCAGTTACAGCCTCTCCTACAATGAGCAGTTCTTC
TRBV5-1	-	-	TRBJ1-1	CASSGDRPNTEAFF	TGCGCCAGCAGCGGAGACAGACCGAACACTGAAGCTTTCTTT
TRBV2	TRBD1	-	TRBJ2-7	CASSQSTGGVDEQYF	TGTGCCAGCAGCCAATCGACAGGGGGCGTTGACGAGCAGTACTTC
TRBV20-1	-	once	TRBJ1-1	CSARVDSEAFF	TGCAGTGCTAGAGTGGACAGTGAAGCTTTCTTT
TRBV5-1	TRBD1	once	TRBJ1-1	CASSIQGGDTEAFF	TGCGCCAGCAGCATACAGGGGGGGGACACTGAAGCTTTCTTT
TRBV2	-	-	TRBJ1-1	CASSVDWGGTEAFF	TGTGCCAGCAGTGTAGACTGGGGCGGCACTGAAGCTTTCTTT
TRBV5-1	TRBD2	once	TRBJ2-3	CASSLGSGGPDTQYF	TGCGCCAGCAGCTTGGGTAGCGGGGGGCCAGATACGCAGTATTTT
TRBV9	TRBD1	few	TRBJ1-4	CASSVGQGMPTNEKLFF	TGTGCCAGCAGCGTTGGACAGGGAATGCCAACTAATGAAAAACTGTTTTTT
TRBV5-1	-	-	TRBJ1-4	CASRKDYGATNEKLFF	TGCGCCAGCAGGAAAGACTACGGTGCAACTAATGAAAAACTGTTTTTT
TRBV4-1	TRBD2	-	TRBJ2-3	CASTEGLARVGTDTQYF	TGCGCCAGCACAGAAGGACTAGCGAGGGTTGGCACAGATACGCAGTATTTT
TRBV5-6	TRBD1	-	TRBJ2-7	CASSFATGVREQYF	TGTGCCAGCAGCTTTGCGACAGGGGTCCGCGAGCAGTACTTC
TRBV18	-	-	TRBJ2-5	CASSPGLTQETQYF	TGTGCCAGCTCACCCGGACTGACGCAAGAGACCCAGTACTTC
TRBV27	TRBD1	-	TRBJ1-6	CASSSVSGTGGGSPLHF	TGTGCCAGCAGTTCCGTATCCGGGACAGGGGGCGGGTCACCCCTCCACTTT
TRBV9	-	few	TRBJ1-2	CASSPQAGLYGYTF	TGTGCCAGCAGCCCCCAGGCCGGGCTGTATGGCTACACCTTC
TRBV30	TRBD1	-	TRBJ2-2	CAWSVQGAGELFF	TGTGCCTGGAGTGTACAGGGGGCCGGGGAGCTGTTTTTT
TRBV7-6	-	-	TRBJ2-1	CASSLSGGSYNEQFF	TGTGCCAGCAGCCTCAGTGGGGGCTCCTACAATGAGCAGTTCTTC
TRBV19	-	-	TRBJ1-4	CASSRKAGPNREELFF	TGTGCCAGTAGTCGGAAAGCCGGGCCTAACCGGGAGGAACTGTTTTTT
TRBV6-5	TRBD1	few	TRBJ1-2	CASRRTGGRGYTF	TGTGCCAGCAGACGAACAGGGGGTCGGGGCTACACCTTC
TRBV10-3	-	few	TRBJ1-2	CAISANLNYGYTF	TGTGCCATCAGTGCGAACTTAAACTATGGCTACACCTTC
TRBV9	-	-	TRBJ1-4	CASSETGRSNEKLFF	TGTGCCAGCAGCGAAACAGGGCGATCTAATGAAAAACTGTTTTTT
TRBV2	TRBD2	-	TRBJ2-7	CASRIGTSGRYFEQYF	TGTGCCAGCCGTATCGGGACTAGCGGGCGCTACTTCGAGCAGTACTTC